This T cell receptor (beta chain) is from a study of T cell responses to AZD1222 COVID-19 vaccine. The study's findings and limits: An increase in Spike-specific TCR breadth and depth was observed after two AZD1222 doses. Among the donors, most were white British and more were female, and clonal diversity was possibly underestimated. Spike as a whole was targeted by vaccine-associated CD4 TCRs, dominant at 160-218 and 743-854.

This clone was counted a single time. Antigen specificity is unknown. The J segment lost 5 bases and the V segment lost 1 base, leaving 10 bases of the junction unmatched. The CDR3 spans 17 residues. From germline, CDR1 is LGHNA and CDR2 YNFKEQ. Sequencing used immunoSEQ multiplex PCR; TCRdb keeps in-frame clones, though not all of them. The sample gives 120,000 to 150,000 clones, about 93% of which show up once; approximately 3.8% is in the top ten. The sequence was collected from an adult who received the AZD1222 COVID-19 vaccine. Sequences were derived from peripheral blood, sampled 28 days after the second AZD1222 dose. The V gene is TRBV4-2, the J gene TRBJ2-1; TRBD2 aligns across 8 bases. The CDR3 DNA reads TGTGCCAGCAGCCAAGTGGGAGGCGGGGGGATAGACAATGAGCAGTTCTTC. It is translated as CASSQVGGGGIDNEQFF.